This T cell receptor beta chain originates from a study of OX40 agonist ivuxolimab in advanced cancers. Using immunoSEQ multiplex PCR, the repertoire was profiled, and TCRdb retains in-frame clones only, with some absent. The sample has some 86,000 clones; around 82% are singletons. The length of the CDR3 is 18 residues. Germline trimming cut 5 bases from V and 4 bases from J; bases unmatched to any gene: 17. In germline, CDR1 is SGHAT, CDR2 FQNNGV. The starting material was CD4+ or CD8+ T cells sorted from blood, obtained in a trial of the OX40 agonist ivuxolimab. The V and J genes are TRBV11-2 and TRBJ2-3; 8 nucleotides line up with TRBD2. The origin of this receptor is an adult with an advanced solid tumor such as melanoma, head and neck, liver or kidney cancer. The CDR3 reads CASSLAPVVGRASDTQYF. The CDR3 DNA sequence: TGTGCCAGCAGCCTAGCCCCGGTGGTCGGGAGGGCCTCAGATACGCAGTATTTT.